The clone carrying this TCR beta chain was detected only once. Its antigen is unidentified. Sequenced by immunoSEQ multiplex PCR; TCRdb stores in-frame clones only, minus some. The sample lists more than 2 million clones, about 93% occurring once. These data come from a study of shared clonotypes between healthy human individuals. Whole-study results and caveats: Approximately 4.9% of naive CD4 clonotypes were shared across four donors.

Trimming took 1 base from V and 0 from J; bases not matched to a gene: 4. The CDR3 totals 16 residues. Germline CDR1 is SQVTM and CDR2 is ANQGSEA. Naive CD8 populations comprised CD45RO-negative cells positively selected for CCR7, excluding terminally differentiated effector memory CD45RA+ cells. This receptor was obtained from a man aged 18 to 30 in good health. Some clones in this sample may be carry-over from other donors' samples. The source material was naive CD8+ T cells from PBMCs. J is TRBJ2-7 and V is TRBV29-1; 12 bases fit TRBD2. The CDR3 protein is CSVEGPTSGSSYEQYF. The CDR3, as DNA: TGCAGCGTTGAAGGCCCGACTAGCGGGAGCTCCTACGAGCAGTACTTC.